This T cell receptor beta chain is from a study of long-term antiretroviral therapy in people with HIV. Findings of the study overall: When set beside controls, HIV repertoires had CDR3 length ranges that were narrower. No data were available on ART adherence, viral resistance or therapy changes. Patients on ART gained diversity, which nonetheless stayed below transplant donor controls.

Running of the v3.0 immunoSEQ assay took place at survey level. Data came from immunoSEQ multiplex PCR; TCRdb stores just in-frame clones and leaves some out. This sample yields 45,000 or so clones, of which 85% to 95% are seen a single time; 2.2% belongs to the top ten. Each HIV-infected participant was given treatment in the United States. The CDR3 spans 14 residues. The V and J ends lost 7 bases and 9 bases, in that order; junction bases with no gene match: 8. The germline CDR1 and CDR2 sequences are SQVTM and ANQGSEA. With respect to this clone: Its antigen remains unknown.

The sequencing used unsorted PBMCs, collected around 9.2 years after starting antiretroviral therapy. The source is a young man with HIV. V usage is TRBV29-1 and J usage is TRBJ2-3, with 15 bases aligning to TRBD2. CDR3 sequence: CSARTSGGAGTQYF. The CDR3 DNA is TGCAGCGCACGGACTAGCGGGGGGGCAGGAACGCAGTATTTT.